The clone carrying this T cell receptor beta chain was counted only a few times. This specimen comes from a study of early T cells in non-severe SARS-CoV-2 infection. About the research overall: Chains were unpaired, as sequencing was done on bulk RNA from unsorted whole blood.

The V gene lost 6 bases and the J gene lost 4 bases, with 15 bases spanning the gap. The CDR3 spans 15 residues. Individually, cDNA molecules had unique molecular identifiers attached to them. TCRdb re-analysed the 5' RACE reads in MiXCR, keeping a single row per CDR3 protein. Among 75,000 to 100,000 distinct CDR3 sequences, approximately 15% were seen once, and the ten largest hold 6% to 7.5%. V usage is TRBV12-3 or TRBV12-4 and J usage is TRBJ2-2, with D hard to call. The material sequenced was whole blood. The receptor was derived from an adult who was a healthcare worker with PCR-confirmed SARS-CoV-2 infection or an uninfected control (not recorded which). CDR3 amino acids: CASSGLATPTGELFF. CDR3 nucleotide sequence: TGTGCCAGCAGCGGTCTCGCTACGCCCACCGGGGAGCTGTTTTTT.